This T cell receptor (beta chain) stems from a study of T cell responses to AZD1222 COVID-19 vaccine. Study-level points and caveats: Sampling that yielded the repertoires occurred only after the peak T cell response. Targets within unmutated variant regions were reportedly found for nearly half of spike-specific TCRs. Donors were chiefly white British, with a greater number of females, and clonal diversity was perhaps underestimated. Only 5 to 7 individuals given AZD1222 were seropositive at baseline.

TCRdb's copy holds only in-frame clones and misses some; the assay was immunoSEQ multiplex PCR. The sample contains about 85,000 clones, 85% to 90% of which appear only once. On this clone itself: The target antigen is unknown.

The receptor's source is an adult in good health. Sequencing was performed on peripheral blood, taken on day 0 of AZD1222 vaccination.

The CDR3 is CASTTAVVRGYTF. For the CDR3, the DNA is TGTGCCAGCACCACGGCCGTGGTTCGTGGCTACACCTTC. This chain uses TRBV28 with TRBJ1-2; D call uncertain. V lost 7 bases, J lost 7 bases, and 16 bases lay in between. Germline lookup yields CDR1 MDHEN and CDR2 SYDVKM. CDR3 length: 13 amino acids.